A single sample gave rise to the 25 T cell receptor beta chains below, sequenced in a study of T cell repertoires in cytomegalovirus infection. TCRdb independently ran MiXCR on the reads; one entry per CDR3 protein. This table holds just under 500,000 distinct CDR3 sequences, roughly 34% found once. Their antigens are not known. The sequences come from cultured PBMCs, collected from culture after CMV antigen stimulation. These receptors all come from a human donor in good health (CMV status not recorded). Some clones in this sample may be carry-over from other donors' samples.

This clonotype was seen only a few times. CDR3 residues: CASSESDTLTEQYF. CDR3 nucleotides: TGTGCCAGCAGCGAATCGGACACCCTTACGGAGCAGTACTTC. The J gene is TRBJ2-7, the V gene TRBV9, with D maybe TRBD1 (5 bases). From germline, CDR1 is SGDLS and CDR2 YYNGEE. The CDR3 is made up of 14 amino acids. Trimming pared 3 bases from V and 7 bases from J, leaving 17 bases between. Filled out from reference TRBV9 and TRBJ2-7, the complete variable domain reads DSGVTQTPKHLITATGQRVTLRCSPRSGDLSVYWYQQSLDQGLQFLIQYYNGEERAKGNILERFSAQQFPDLHSELNLSSLELGDSALYFCASSESDTLTEQYFGPGTRLTVT.

This clonotype was seen a handful of times. The rearrangement joins TRBV5-4 to TRBJ2-1, with 8 nucleotides matching TRBD2. Germline V gene data show CDR1 as SGHNT and CDR2 as YYREEE (reference sequence). This CDR3 contains 16 residues. After removal of 0 bases from V and 5 bases from J, the junction contained 7 bases not matched to a gene. For the CDR3, the DNA is TGTGCCAGCAGCTTGGAAGTCCTAGCGGGCGACAATGAGCAGTTCTTC. It codes for CASSLEVLAGDNEQFF.

This chain uses TRBV2 with TRBJ1-1; 9 nucleotides align to TRBD1. Germline CDR1 SNHLY, CDR2 FYNNEI. J gave up 0 bases and V 8 bases, and 7 bases lay outside the gene matches. CDR3 size: 15 residues. The CDR3 region is CASGQGYPMNTEAFF. In DNA form, the CDR3 reads TGTGCCAGCGGACAGGGGTACCCAATGAACACTGAAGCTTTCTTT.

The CDR3, as DNA: TGCGCCAGCAGCCCGGGACGGGTGGAAAAACTGTTTTTT. Its translation: CASSPGRVEKLFF. The chain combines TRBV4-1 with TRBJ1-4, with D perhaps TRBD1 (5 bases). Trimming pared 4 bases from V and 8 bases from J, leaving 11 bases between. This CDR3 has 13 amino acids. The germline V gene has CDR1 MGHRA and CDR2 YSYEKL.

V gene TRBV6-6 combines with J gene TRBJ2-1; D is unclear. This CDR3 region has 13 residues. Trimming took off 2 bases at V and 5 bases at J, with 7 bases between the two ends. Germline V lookup: CDR1 MNHNY, CDR2 SVGAGI (reference sequence). DNA of the CDR3: TGTGCCAGCAGTTACGGGATGAACAATGAGCAGTTCTTC. Its protein is CASSYGMNNEQFF.

This clonotype was recorded only once. This chain links TRBV2 with TRBJ1-2, with D perhaps matching TRBD1 (6 bases). The V and J ends lost 3 bases and 12 bases respectively, with 23 bases between them. The CDR3 runs to 15 residues. Germline V gives CDR1 SNHLY, CDR2 FYNNEI. CDR3 protein: CASSDSRLRTARDTF. The CDR3 DNA reads as TGTGCCAGCAGTGACTCCCGGCTTCGGACAGCGCGGGACACCTTC. The full variable domain, completed using reference TRBV2 and TRBJ1-2, is EPEVTQTPSHQVTQMGQEVILRCVPISNHLYFYWYRQILGQKVEFLVSFYNNEISEKSEIFDDQFSVERPDGSNFTLKIRSTKLEDSAMYFCASSDSRLRTARDTFGSGTRLTVV.

V is TRBV7-2 and J is TRBJ2-1, with 7 nucleotides matching TRBD1. This CDR3 comprises 15 residues. The ends lost 2 bases at V and 6 bases at J; junction bases unmatched: 7. Germline values: CDR1 SGHTA, CDR2 FQGNSA. CDR3 sequence reads: CASSLSTTGSNEQFF. CDR3 nucleotide sequence: TGTGCCAGCAGCTTATCTACGACAGGGAGCAATGAGCAGTTCTTC.

The rearrangement joins TRBV30 to TRBJ2-6, with D possibly matching TRBD1 (5 bases). Trimming removed 0 bases at V and 2 bases at J, with 14 bases between. The V gene's germline CDR1 is GTSNPN and CDR2 SVGIG (reference sequence). The CDR3 covers 17 residues. Here the CDR3 reads CAWSVGRVRPGANVLTF. The DNA for the CDR3 is TGTGCCTGGAGTGTGGGCAGGGTGCGTCCTGGGGCCAACGTCCTGACTTTC.

Only a few counts were recorded for this clonotype. This chain uses TRBV4-3 with TRBJ2-3; 9 bases fit TRBD2. Looked up from germline, CDR1 is LGHNA and CDR2 is YSLEER. Trimming removed 5 bases from V and 4 bases from J; junction bases left unmatched: 13. CDR3 size: 17 residues. CDR3 sequence: CASSSRGASGTADTQYF. CDR3 coding DNA: TGCGCCAGCAGCTCGAGAGGGGCTAGCGGGACGGCAGATACGCAGTATTTT.

This clonotype was observed at least ten times. This chain joins TRBV7-2 and TRBJ2-5; TRBD2 aligns across 8 bases. V was pared by 2 bases and J by 2 bases, with 7 bases of the junction left unmatched. This CDR3 has 16 amino acids. Germline V gene lookup returns CDR1 SGHTA and CDR2 FQGNSA. The CDR3 DNA is TGTGCCAGCAGCTTACCAGCGGGGGTCTTTCAAGAGACCCAGTACTTC. Its protein product is CASSLPAGVFQETQYF.

At least ten counts were recorded for this clonotype. This rearrangement joins TRBV7-2 to TRBJ2-7; TRBD2 aligns across 10 bases. J lost 6 bases, V lost 1 base, and 6 bases had no gene match. CDR1 and CDR2 (germline): SGHTA, FQGNSA. The CDR3 runs to 15 residues. CDR3 sequence reads: CASSLDSGRAVEQYV. DNA for the CDR3: TGTGCCAGCAGCTTAGACAGCGGGAGGGCCGTCGAGCAGTACGTC.

This clonotype has a handful of counts. This chain joins TRBV7-9 and TRBJ2-1; 8 bases fit TRBD2. The CDR3 sequence is 14 residues long. Germline V lookup: CDR1 SEHNR, CDR2 FQNEAQ (reference sequence). V was pared by 6 bases and J by 7 bases, with 8 bases of the junction left unmatched. In nucleotides, the CDR3 is TGTGCCAGCAGTCTCAATAGCGGGATGAATGAGCAGTTCTTC. Translating gives CASSLNSGMNEQFF.

In this sample, this clonotype turned up a few times. The chain employs TRBV7-2 and TRBJ1-5; no clear D gene. V gave up 5 bases and J gave up 3 bases, with 8 bases separating them. CDR3 size: 13 residues. Germline V gives CDR1 SGHTA, CDR2 FQGNSA. The DNA for the CDR3 is TGTGCCAGCAGCCAGGCAGCCAATCAGCCCCAGCATTTT. This sequence encodes CASSQAANQPQHF.

V is TRBV19 and J is TRBJ2-2; 10 bases are a match to TRBD1. V trimming: 5 bases; J trimming: 5 bases; junction bases outside the gene matches: 11. CDR3 length: 17 residues. Looked up from germline, CDR1 is LNHDA and CDR2 is SQIVND (reference sequence). The CDR3 sequence is CASSPTLDRGQTGELFF. The CDR3 DNA reads TGTGCCAGTAGTCCTACCTTAGACAGGGGGCAAACCGGGGAGCTGTTTTTT. Variable domain in full (rest from reference TRBV19 and TRBJ2-2): DGGITQSPKYLFRKEGQNVTLSCEQNLNHDAMYWYRQDPGQGLRLIYYSQIVNDFQKGDIAEGYSVSREKKESFPLTVTSAQKNPTAFYLCASSPTLDRGQTGELFFGEGSRLTVL.

This chain connects TRBV19 to TRBJ1-1; the D is unclear. V was clipped by 4 bases and J by 7 bases, with 7 bases between them. Looked up from germline, CDR1 is LNHDA and CDR2 is SQIVND (reference sequence). The CDR3 loop spans 11 amino acids. This chain's CDR3 is CASSNGVEAFF. The CDR3 DNA sequence: TGTGCCAGTAGTAACGGTGTTGAAGCTTTCTTT.

For this clonotype: A clone one base away is much larger, so this may be a read error. The CDR3: CASSLGVSPSYERYF. The DNA for the CDR3 is TGTGCCAGCAGCCTCGGGGTATCTCCGTCCTACGAGCGGTACTTC. This rearrangement joins TRBV7-6 to TRBJ2-7; D may be TRBD2 (5 bases). This CDR3 is built from 15 residues. Germline loops: CDR1 SGHVS, CDR2 FNYEAQ.

In its sample, this clonotype was seen many times. V usage is TRBV7-4 and J usage is TRBJ2-3; TRBD2 matches 12 bases. Germline CDR1 is SGHVT and CDR2 is SQSDAQ. The V and J ends lost 5 bases and 2 bases, in that order; junction bases with no gene match: 11. The CDR3 length is 18 residues. The CDR3: CASSRYGGLAGTTDTQYF. The CDR3 DNA reads as TGTGCCAGCAGCCGGTACGGGGGACTAGCGGGCACCACAGATACGCAGTATTTT.

This chain links TRBV7-2 with TRBJ1-1; 7 bases line up with TRBD1. V lost 1 base, J lost 6 bases, and 5 bases stayed unmatched. There are 14 residues in the CDR3. CDR1 and CDR2 (germline): SGHTA, FQGNSA. Here the CDR3 reads CASSLDRQGAEAFF. CDR3 nucleotides: TGTGCCAGCAGCTTAGACCGTCAGGGGGCTGAAGCTTTCTTT. Supplemented by reference TRBV7-2 and TRBJ1-1, the full variable domain reads GAGVSQSPSNKVTEKGKDVELRCDPISGHTALYWYRQSLGQGLEFLIYFQGNSAPDKSGLPSDRFSAERTGGSVSTLTIQRTQQEDSAVYLCASSLDRQGAEAFFGQGTRLTVV.

This clonotype showed up just once. The junction departs from the called germline gene at one end, perhaps through a read error. CDR3 sequence: CASSYGRNEQFF. CDR3 nucleotide sequence: TGTGCCAGTAGCTACGGGCGGAATGAGCAGTTCTTC. The chain couples TRBV7-9 to TRBJ2-1; D uncertain. Germline-derived CDR1 and CDR2 are SEHNR and FQNEAQ (reference sequence). The CDR3 contains 12 residues. Drawing the rest from reference TRBV7-9 and TRBJ2-1, the complete variable domain is DTGVSQNPRHKITKRGQNVTFRCDPISEHNRLYWYRQTLGQGPEFLTYFQNEAQLEKSRLLSDRFSAERPKGSFSTLEIQRTEQGDSAMYLCASSYGRNEQFFGPGTRLTVL.

This clonotype has a count of ten or more. The J gene is TRBJ2-3, the V gene TRBV7-2; D is ambiguous. Looked up from germline, CDR1 is SGHTA and CDR2 is FQGNSA. The V end was cut by 2 bases, the J end by 10 bases, with 19 bases between. The CDR3 sequence is 15 residues long. CDR3 bases: TGTGCCAGCAGCTTATCCCTCGTTCCGCAATTTGCGCAGTATTTT. Its protein product is CASSLSLVPQFAQYF.

This clonotype was observed a few times. V is TRBV12-3 or TRBV12-4 and J is TRBJ2-1; no clear D. Between the trimmed V and J ends, which lost 3 bases and 9 bases, there was a span of 9 bases. CDR3 length: 12 amino acids. The CDR3 region has the DNA TGTGCCAGCAGTTTTTGGAGCGTTGAGCAGTTCTTC. This encodes CASSFWSVEQFF.

This clonotype was found a few times. The chain links TRBV7-2 to TRBJ2-3; the D is unclear. Germline V gene lookup returns CDR1 SGHTA and CDR2 FQGNSA. Trimming took off 7 bases at V and 2 bases at J, with 16 bases between the two ends. This CDR3 is 15 amino acids long. This CDR3 is CASNDLPVYTDTQYF. CDR3 sequence (DNA): TGTGCCAGCAACGACCTTCCAGTCTACACAGATACGCAGTATTTT.

This clonotype was counted only a few times. V is TRBV7-8 and J is TRBJ1-1; D unresolved. Trimming left V 2 bases short and J 1 base short, with 8 bases between. The germline V gene encodes CDR1 SGHVS and CDR2 FQNEAQ. CDR3 length: 14 amino acids. This CDR3 is CASSLRRANTEAFF. The CDR3 bases are TGTGCCAGCAGCTTACGACGGGCGAACACTGAAGCTTTCTTT.

This clonotype was detected only once. The V and J genes are TRBV5-4 and TRBJ2-5; the D gene is possibly TRBD2 (6 bases). Germline values: CDR1 SGHNT, CDR2 YYREEE (reference sequence). This CDR3 spans 15 amino acids. The V gene lost 6 bases and the J gene lost 4 bases, with 19 bases spanning the gap. The CDR3 loop reads CASTQTRPVGETQYF. CDR3 bases: TGTGCCAGCACCCAGACTAGGCCCGTGGGAGAGACCCAGTACTTC.

V is TRBV6-6 and J is TRBJ2-5, with 8 positions matching TRBD1. CDR3 length equals 13 residues. Germline-derived CDR1 and CDR2 are MNHNY and SVGAGI (reference sequence). With 5 bases clipped from V and 8 bases from J, the junction kept 7 bases outside the gene matches. CDR3 coding DNA: TGTGCCAGCAGTCAGACAGGGGCAGAAACCCAGTACTTC. The encoded protein is CASSQTGAETQYF.